What follows are 8 T cell receptor beta chains derived from one specimen sequenced in a study of cytomegalovirus exposure and HLA in healthy donors. The primer mix had 60 Vbeta and 13 Jbeta primers. Here immunoSEQ multiplex PCR was the method, and the copy in TCRdb shows in-frame clones only, minus some. Its table records more than 75,000 clones. Sequenced input: PBMCs. These receptors came from a man aged 50-59 years in good health and CMV-seropositive.

The V call is TRBV7-9, the J call TRBJ2-1; 13 nucleotides agree with TRBD2. V gave up 5 bases and J gave up 12 bases; unmatched junction bases: 7. Germline CDR1 and CDR2: SEHNR and FQNEAQ (reference sequence). This CDR3 comprises 14 residues. The CDR3 reads CASSPGLAGTRQFF. CDR3 nucleotide sequence: TGTGCCAGCAGCCCGGGACTAGCGGGAACAAGGCAGTTCTTC.

The chain employs TRBV7-2 and TRBJ2-7; D may be TRBD2 (6 bases). CDR3 length: 14 amino acids. CDR1 is SGHTA and CDR2 is FQGNSA in the germline V gene. V was pared by 0 bases and J by 6 bases, with 12 bases between. In nucleotides, the CDR3 is TGTGCCAGCAGCTTAGCGCCGGGACTCGGCGAGCAGTACGTC. Amino acid sequence: CASSLAPGLGEQYV.

V gene TRBV10-3 combines with J gene TRBJ2-6; possibly TRBD1 for D (6 bases). Germline V gene data show CDR1 as ENHRY and CDR2 as SYGVKD. V was cut by 6 bases and J by 0 bases, with 9 bases left in between. The CDR3 consists of 15 residues. The CDR3 DNA is TGTGCCATCAGCTGGACAGTCTCTGGGGCCAACGTCCTGACTTTC. Its translation: CAISWTVSGANVLTF.

This chain connects TRBV4-2 to TRBJ2-2; the match to TRBD2 covers 8 bases. Looked up from germline, CDR1 is LGHNA and CDR2 is YNFKEQ. The CDR3 is 17 residues long. J lost 4 bases, V lost 1 base, and 8 bases had no gene match. For the CDR3, the DNA is TGTGCCAGCAGCCAAGGAGTTAGCGGGAACAGCACCGGGGAGCTGTTTTTT. Translated: CASSQGVSGNSTGELFF.

V gene TRBV6-5 combines with J gene TRBJ2-7; 10 nucleotides line up with TRBD2. Trimming at V came to 6 bases and at J to 4 bases, leaving 3 bases not matched to a gene. There are 13 residues in the CDR3. CDR1 is MNHEY, CDR2 SVGAGI, per germline. The CDR3 is CASRAGGEYEQYV. In nucleotides, the CDR3 is TGTGCCAGCAGAGCGGGAGGGGAGTACGAGCAGTACGTC.

The V and J genes are TRBV14 and TRBJ1-2, with 7 bases matching TRBD1. J was trimmed by 4 bases and V by 4 bases; bases with no gene match: 3. This CDR3 comprises 13 residues. From germline, CDR1 is SGHDN and CDR2 FVKESK. CDR3 amino acids: CASSPDRAYGYTF. CDR3 DNA sequence: TGTGCCAGCAGCCCCGACAGGGCCTATGGCTACACCTTC.

The V and J genes are TRBV25-1 and TRBJ1-2; TRBD1 agrees at 8 bases. With V trimmed by 4 bases and J by 7 bases, 8 bases remained unmatched. Germline V lookup: CDR1 MGHDK, CDR2 SYGVNS. The CDR3 length is 14 residues. The CDR3: CASSGSDREGGYTF. In nucleotides, the CDR3 is TGTGCCAGCAGTGGATCGGACAGGGAGGGTGGCTACACCTTC.

V usage is TRBV15 and J usage is TRBJ1-1; D unresolved. V was shortened by 3 bases and J by 8 bases, with 13 bases between the two germline ends. Germline CDR1 LNHNV, CDR2 YYDKDF (reference sequence). This CDR3 contains 13 residues. This CDR3 reads CATSRTRAAEAFF. DNA of the CDR3: TGTGCCACCAGCAGGACGCGGGCCGCCGAAGCTTTCTTT.